The rows below give T cell receptor beta chains drawn from one sample of a study of cytomegalovirus exposure and HLA in healthy donors. Sequencing was performed with immunoSEQ multiplex PCR; in TCRdb, only in-frame clones are kept and a portion is missing. Of around 150,000 clones listed, about 80% are singletons. The sample consisted of PBMCs. All receptors derive from a middle-aged man in good health and CMV-seropositive. Each CDR3 is given with its conserved first and last residue.

TRBJ2-7	TRBV29-1	CSVERDRGAQYF
TRBJ2-6	TRBV7-9	CASSPGAANVLTF
NA	TRBV30	CAWSVLGAPQTHEQYF
TRBJ2-3	TRBV11-3	CASSLGGRADTQYF
TRBJ2-7	TRBV5-1	CASSLATGSTYEQYF
TRBJ2-7	TRBV30	CAWSPLAGYSYEQYF
TRBJ2-7	TRBV2	CASSESCEQYF
TRBJ2-1	TRBV13	CASSLAGVGEQFF
TRBJ1-5	TRBV2	CASSDRGGSNQPQHF
TRBJ1-1	TRBV7-2	CASTPVGTANTEAFF
TRBJ1-3	TRBV30	CAWEEWTGNTIYF
TRBJ2-7	TRBV29-1	CSVQPLAGVYEQYF
TRBJ1-2	TRBV7-6	CASSLAIGGGGYTF
TRBJ1-1	TRBV19	CASRTGGTNTEAFF
TRBJ1-1	TRBV6-5	CASRLLDLNTEAFF